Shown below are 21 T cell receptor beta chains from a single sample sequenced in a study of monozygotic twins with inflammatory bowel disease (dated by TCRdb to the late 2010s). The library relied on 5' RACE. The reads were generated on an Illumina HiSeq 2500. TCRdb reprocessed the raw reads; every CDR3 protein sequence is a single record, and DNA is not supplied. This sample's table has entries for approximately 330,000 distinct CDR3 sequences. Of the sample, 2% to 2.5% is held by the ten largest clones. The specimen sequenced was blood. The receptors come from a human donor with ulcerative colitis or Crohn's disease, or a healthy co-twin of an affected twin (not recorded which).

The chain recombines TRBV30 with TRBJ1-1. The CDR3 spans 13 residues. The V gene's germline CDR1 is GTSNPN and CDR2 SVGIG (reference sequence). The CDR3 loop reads CAWQRGLWTEAFF.

The CDR3 region is CASSVDSGVGVQPQHF. The rearrangement links TRBV9 to TRBJ1-5; the TCRdb call, TRBD1, lacks DNA for checking. The CDR3 has 16 amino acids. Germline V gene sequence: CDR1 SGDLS, CDR2 YYNGEE.

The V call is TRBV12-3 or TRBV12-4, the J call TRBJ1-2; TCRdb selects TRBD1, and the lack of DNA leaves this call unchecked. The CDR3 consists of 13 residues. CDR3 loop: CASINTGNYGYTF.

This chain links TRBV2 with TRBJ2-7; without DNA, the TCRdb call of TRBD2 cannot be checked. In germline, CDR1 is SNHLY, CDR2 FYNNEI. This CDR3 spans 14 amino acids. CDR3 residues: CASSEAPMGRVQYF.

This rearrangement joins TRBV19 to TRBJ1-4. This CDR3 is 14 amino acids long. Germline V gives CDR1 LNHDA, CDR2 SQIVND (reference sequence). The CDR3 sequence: CASRNEGRNEKLFF.

CDR3 amino acids: CASSLVGYSSGNTIYF. V gene TRBV7-2 combines with J gene TRBJ1-3. The CDR3 is 16 amino acids. CDR1 and CDR2 (germline): SGHTA, FQGNSA.

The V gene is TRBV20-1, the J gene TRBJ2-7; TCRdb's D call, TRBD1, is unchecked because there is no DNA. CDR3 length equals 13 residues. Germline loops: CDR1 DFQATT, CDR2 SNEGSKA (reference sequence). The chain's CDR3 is CSASTRVHYEQYF.

CDR3 residues: CATSTKRSPKNTGELFF. V is TRBV15 and J is TRBJ2-2. CDR1 is LNHNV, CDR2 YYDKDF, per germline (reference sequence). The CDR3 spans 17 residues.

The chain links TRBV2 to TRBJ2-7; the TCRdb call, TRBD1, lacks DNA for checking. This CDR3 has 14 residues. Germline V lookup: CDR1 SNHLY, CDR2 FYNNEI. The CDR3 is CAINPDSDTYEQYF. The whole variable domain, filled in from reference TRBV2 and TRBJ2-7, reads EPEVTQTPSHQVTQMGQEVILRCVPISNHLYFYWYRQILGQKVEFLVSFYNNEISEKSEIFDDQFSVERPDGSNFTLKIRSTKLEDSAMYFCAINPDSDTYEQYFGPGTRLTVT.

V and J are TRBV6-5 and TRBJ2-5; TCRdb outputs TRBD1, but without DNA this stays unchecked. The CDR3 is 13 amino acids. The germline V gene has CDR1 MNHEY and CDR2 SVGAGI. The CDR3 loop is CASRKQGVWTQYF.

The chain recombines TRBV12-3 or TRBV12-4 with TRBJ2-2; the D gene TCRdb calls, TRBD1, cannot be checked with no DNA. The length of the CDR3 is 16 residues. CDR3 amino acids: CASCPLGGSHTGELFF.

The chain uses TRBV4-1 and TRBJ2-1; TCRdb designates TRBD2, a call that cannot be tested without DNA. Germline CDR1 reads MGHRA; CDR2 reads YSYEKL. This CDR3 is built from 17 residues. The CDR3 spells CASSLTQLAGGPNEQFF.

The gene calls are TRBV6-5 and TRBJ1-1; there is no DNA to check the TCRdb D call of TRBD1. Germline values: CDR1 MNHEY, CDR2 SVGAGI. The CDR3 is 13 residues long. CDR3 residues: CASSRDRRSEAFF.

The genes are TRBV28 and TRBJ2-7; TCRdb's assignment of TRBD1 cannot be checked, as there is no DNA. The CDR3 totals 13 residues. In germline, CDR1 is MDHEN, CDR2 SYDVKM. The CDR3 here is CASSSPLSGRQYF.

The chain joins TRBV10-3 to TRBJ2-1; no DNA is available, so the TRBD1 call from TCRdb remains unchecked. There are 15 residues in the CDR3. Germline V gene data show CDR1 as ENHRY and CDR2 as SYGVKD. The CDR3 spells CAISEWRGRGHEQFF.

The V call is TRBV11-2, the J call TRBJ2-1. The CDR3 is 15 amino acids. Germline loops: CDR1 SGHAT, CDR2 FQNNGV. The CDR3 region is CASSSRTASYNEQFF. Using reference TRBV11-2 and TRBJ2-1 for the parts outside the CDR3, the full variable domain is EAGVAQSPRYKIIEKRQSVAFWCNPISGHATLYWYQQILGQGPKLLIQFQNNGVVDDSQLPKDRFSAERLKGVDSTLKIQPAKLEDSAVYLCASSSRTASYNEQFFGPGTRLTVL.

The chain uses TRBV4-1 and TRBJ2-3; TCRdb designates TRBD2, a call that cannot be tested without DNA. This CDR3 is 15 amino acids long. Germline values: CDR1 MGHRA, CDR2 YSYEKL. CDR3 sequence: CASSRTQAHTDTQYF.

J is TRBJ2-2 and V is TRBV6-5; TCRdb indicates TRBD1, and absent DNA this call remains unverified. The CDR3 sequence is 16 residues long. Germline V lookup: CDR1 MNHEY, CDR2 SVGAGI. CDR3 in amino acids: CASSYSSQPPPGELFF.

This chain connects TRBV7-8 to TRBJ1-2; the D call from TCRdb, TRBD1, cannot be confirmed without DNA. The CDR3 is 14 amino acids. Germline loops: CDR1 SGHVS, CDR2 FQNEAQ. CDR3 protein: CASSLTKTGGGYTF.

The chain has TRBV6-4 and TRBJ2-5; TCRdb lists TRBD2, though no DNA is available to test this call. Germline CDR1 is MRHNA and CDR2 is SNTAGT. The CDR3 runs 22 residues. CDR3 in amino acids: CASRGYTGGSTSGRAQRETQYF.

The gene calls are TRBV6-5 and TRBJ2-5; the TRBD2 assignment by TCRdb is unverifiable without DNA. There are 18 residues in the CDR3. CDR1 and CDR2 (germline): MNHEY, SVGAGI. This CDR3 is CASSYSTGGSGSQETQYF.